This T cell receptor (beta chain) is from a study of identical twins. A remark on this clonotype: The target antigen is unknown.

Carrying unique molecular identifiers, the cDNA also gained a universal primer site through template switching. TCRdb passed the 5' RACE reads through MiXCR, listing each CDR3 protein once. The sample contains more than 350,000 distinct CDR3 sequences, approximately 10% of which appear only once. Broader study findings: Whereas memory repertoires showed no such difference, abundant cord blood beta clonotypes carried fewer insertions. Analyses of zero insertions could, in part, be confounded by invariant MAIT and iNKT cells.

V gave up 6 bases and J gave up 4 bases, with 12 bases separating them. The CDR3 sequence is 13 residues long. CDR1 is ENHRY and CDR2 is SYGVKD in the germline V gene. This clonotype was sampled from a woman aged 45-59 years in good health. Input material: naive T cells sorted from blood. This chain links TRBV10-3 with TRBJ1-2; tentatively, D is TRBD1 (5 bases). The CDR3 protein is CAISTQELYGYTF. CDR3 DNA: TGTGCCATCAGCACACAGGAGCTCTATGGCTACACCTTC.